The T cell receptor beta chain under discussion was sequenced for a study of CD8 T cells in ankylosing spondylitis. Study outcomes and limitations: Seemingly distinctive of ankylosing spondylitis blood was a TCR beta motif formed by eight highly homologous variants. Disease-linked clones reportedly showed significant enrichment in matched ankylosing spondylitis synovial fluid.

In the case of this clonotype: Its antigen remains unknown.

Each CDR3 protein gets one entry after TCRdb re-called the 5' RACE reads with MiXCR. The sample consists of about 220,000 distinct CDR3 sequences, roughly 24% of them appearing once. CDR1 and CDR2 from the germline V gene are DFQATT and SNEGSKA (reference sequence). This CDR3 has 14 amino acids. V lost 5 bases, J lost 5 bases, and 18 bases lay in between. Sequenced sample: blood, either unsorted or a sorted T cell fraction (not recorded which). V gene TRBV20-1 combines with J gene TRBJ1-2, with D unclear. The receptor was isolated from a male donor with ankylosing spondylitis or in good health (not recorded which). The CDR3 sequence: CSASSWTVTYGYTF. CDR3 coding DNA: TGCAGTGCTTCAAGCTGGACGGTCACATATGGCTACACCTTC.